What follows are 3 T cell receptor beta chains derived from one specimen sequenced in a study of blood T cell repertoires in COVID-19. Repertoires were generated with immunoSEQ multiplex PCR, while TCRdb's copy carries only in-frame clones and drops some. The table has around 200,000 clones, 85% seen once. Material for sequencing was PBMCs or T cells enriched from blood (not recorded which). The receptors stem from a man aged 35 to 55 who had recovered from COVID-19.

V usage is TRBV19 and J usage is TRBJ2-6, with D perhaps TRBD2 (6 bases). Germline CDR1 LNHDA, CDR2 SQIVND (reference sequence). CDR3 length equals 16 residues. V lost 4 bases and J 0 bases, leaving 10 bases between the germline ends. The CDR3 reads CASSKWGVSGANVLTF. In DNA, the CDR3 is TGTGCCAGTAGTAAATGGGGGGTCTCTGGGGCCAACGTCCTGACTTTC.

The chain recombines TRBV21-1 with TRBJ2-7; the table's D call TRBD1 went unverified against the DNA. TRBV21-1 represents a pseudogene. CDR3 length: 14 amino acids. CDR3 residues: CASSKRTESYEQYF. The CDR3 DNA reads as TGTGCCAGCAGCAAAAGGACAGAATCCTACGAGCAGTACTTC.

This clone is classed as medium-sized. The chain recombines TRBV10-2 with TRBJ1-1, with D perhaps matching TRBD1 (5 bases). The CDR3 spans 13 residues. Germline V gene lookup returns CDR1 WSHSY and CDR2 SAAADI. The ends were cut back, 7 bases at V and 0 bases at J, with 9 bases in the middle. CDR3 amino acids: CASTETVNTEAFF. As DNA, the CDR3 is TGCGCCAGCACGGAGACAGTGAACACTGAAGCTTTCTTT.